These 23 T cell receptor delta chains came from one sample sequenced in a study of Vδ1+ human thymocytes. Study outcomes and limitations: Thymic TRG and TRD repertoires appeared highly polyclonal, with Gaussian CDR3 length distributions.

Extracted RNA was reverse transcribed into cDNA. Multiplex PCR used pooled V-gene forward primers and a constant-region reverse primer to amplify CDR3s. TCRdb re-called clones from the multiplex PCR reads using CATT. The table shows about 75,000 delta-chain clones, with about 35% occurring only once. Which antigens these TCRs recognize remains unknown. Input material: Vdelta1+ gamma-delta thymocytes from the thymus. The subset here: FACS-sorted CD3+ TCRalphabeta- TCRVdelta1+ TCRVdelta2- thymocytes. Every receptor here comes from a boy under three years old who had congenital heart surgery.

This clone came up a few times. The J gene is TRDJ1, the V gene TRDV1; 7 nucleotides agree with TRDD3. This CDR3 is built from 20 residues. V was pared by 1 base and J by 9 bases, with 26 bases of the junction left unmatched. Germline V gene lookup returns CDR1 TSWWSYY and CDR2 QGS. CDR3 sequence: CALGEPAYSSHWGPREELIF. CDR3 coding DNA: TGTGCTCTTGGGGAACCTGCCTACAGCTCCCACTGGGGACCTAGAGAGGAACTCATCTTT.

The rearrangement joins TRDV1 to TRDJ1, with 7 bases aligning to TRDD3. CDR3 length equals 21 residues. Unmatched junction bases numbered 25, after V lost 4 bases and J lost 2 bases. Germline V gene lookup returns CDR1 TSWWSYY and CDR2 QGS. CDR3 in DNA: TGTGCTCTTGGGGGTACTGAGCTGGGGGGGATCGACGGAAACGAAACCGATAAACTCATCTTT. Protein product: CALGGTELGGIDGNETDKLIF.

The chain has TRDV1 and TRDJ1; 10 bases map to TRDD3. Germline V gene sequence: CDR1 TSWWSYY, CDR2 QGS. J lost 2 bases, V lost 5 bases, and 17 bases had no gene match. This CDR3 is 19 amino acids long. CDR3 region: CALGPPPDPYWGITDKLIF. Here the CDR3 DNA reads TGTGCTCTTGGGCCTCCGCCTGACCCGTACTGGGGGATTACCGATAAACTCATCTTT.

The chain combines TRDV2 with TRDJ1, with TRDD3 identical over 9 bases. CDR3 length: 18 amino acids. With 3 bases clipped from V and 4 bases from J, the junction kept 17 bases outside the gene matches. In germline, CDR1 is GEAIGNYY, CDR2 EKD. CDR3 coding DNA: TGTGCCTGTGACTACCCTGGAGGCCGGGGGATACCCCGCGATAAACTCATCTTT. It specifies CACDYPGGRGIPRDKLIF.

In this sample, this clone turned up a few times. The J gene is TRDJ3, the V gene TRDV2; TRDD3 matches at 9 bases. The CDR3 has 20 residues. The V segment lost 0 bases and the J segment 0 bases; nucleotides outside the gene matches: 8. Per germline, CDR1 GEAIGNYY and CDR2 EKD. The CDR3: CACDTVWGIPCSWDTRQMFF. In nucleotides, the CDR3 is TGTGCCTGTGACACCGTCTGGGGGATCCCCTGCTCCTGGGACACCCGACAGATGTTTTTC.

This rearrangement joins TRDV1 to TRDJ1, with a weak D call TRDD2 (5 bases). The CDR3 sequence is 17 residues long. Germline lookup yields CDR1 TSWWSYY and CDR2 QGS. Trimming took off 4 bases at V and 0 bases at J, with 18 bases between the two ends. Written as DNA, the CDR3 is TGTGCTCTTGGGGCCCGCAACTTCCCGAGGTACACCGATAAACTCATCTTT. Translation gives CALGARNFPRYTDKLIF.

The rearrangement joins TRDV1 to TRDJ1; 7 bases line up with TRDD2. The CDR3 has 21 residues. V lost 4 bases and J lost 0; bases outside the gene matches: 23. Per germline, CDR1 TSWWSYY and CDR2 QGS. CDR3 loop: CALGASFPYRYFLVYTDKLIF. CDR3 bases: TGTGCTCTTGGGGCCTCTTTCCCATACCGATACTTCCTAGTGTACACCGATAAACTCATCTTT.

Of note for this clone: Different DNA sequences within this sample yield the same CDR3. V usage is TRDV1 and J usage is TRDJ1; D is unresolved. Trimming stripped 2 bases from V and 0 bases from J, with 19 bases between. The germline V gene encodes CDR1 TSWWSYY and CDR2 QGS. The length of the CDR3 is 18 residues. The CDR3 DNA reads as TGTGCTCTTGGGGAAAAGCGGAAGGTCGGAAGGTACACCGATAAACTCATCTTT. Translating it yields CALGEKRKVGRYTDKLIF.

The chain links TRDV1 to TRDJ1, with 7 bases that match TRDD2. J lost 0 bases, V lost 2 bases, and 18 bases had no gene match. Germline lookup yields CDR1 TSWWSYY and CDR2 QGS. This CDR3 is built from 20 residues. CDR3 loop: CALGEFPTPSRLVYTDKLIF. DNA for the CDR3: TGTGCTCTTGGGGAATTTCCTACCCCAAGCCGCTTGGTGTACACCGATAAACTCATCTTT.

V is TRDV1 and J is TRDJ1; 10 bases align to TRDD3. Germline CDR1 is TSWWSYY and CDR2 is QGS. CDR3 length: 21 residues. CDR3 coding DNA: TGTGCCTTTTCGCCCCCTACCTACCTGGGGGATAATATCCTATACACCGATAAACTCATCTTT. Residues: CAFSPPTYLGDNILYTDKLIF.

The rearrangement links TRDV1 to TRDJ1, with TRDD3 identical over 10 bases. The germline gives CDR1 TSWWSYY, CDR2 QGS. V shed 0 bases, J shed 4 bases, and the junction held 29 bases outside the gene matches. The CDR3 consists of 24 residues. The CDR3: CALGELPEKEIYWGISQGDDKLIF. As DNA, the CDR3 is TGTGCTCTTGGGGAACTTCCTGAGAAGGAGATTTACTGGGGGATTAGTCAAGGTGACGATAAACTCATCTTT.

This clone has a count of ten or more. The chain has TRDV2 and TRDJ1; 7 bases align to TRDD3. V was pared by 2 bases and J by 0 bases, with 14 bases of the junction left unmatched. The germline V gene has CDR1 GEAIGNYY and CDR2 EKD. CDR3 length equals 18 residues. CDR3 coding DNA: TGTGCCTGTGACATGGGCCGGGGGATGCTACGCTACACCGATAAACTCATCTTT. This translates into CACDMGRGMLRYTDKLIF.

This sequence joins TRDV1 and TRDJ1; 11 bases align to TRDD3. The ends lost 5 bases at V and 3 bases at J; junction bases unmatched: 20. The CDR3 consists of 20 residues. CDR1 and CDR2 from the germline V gene are TSWWSYY and QGS. The CDR3 bases are TGTGCTCTTGGGCCAAGGACCTCCTCCTGGGGGATACTCCTCGCCGATAAACTCATCTTT. This sequence encodes CALGPRTSSWGILLADKLIF.

This chain connects TRDV1 to TRDJ2; 10 nucleotides align to TRDD3. The germline CDR1 and CDR2 sequences are TSWWSYY and QGS. The ends lost 3 bases at V and 4 bases at J; junction bases unmatched: 14. The CDR3 is 19 residues long. The DNA of the CDR3 is TGTGCTCTTGGGGATTGCCAAGGGTACTGGGGGATGTCGACAGCACAACTCTTCTTT. Amino acids: CALGDCQGYWGMSTAQLFF.

The chain has TRDV1 and TRDJ1; 13 bases agree with TRDD3. The CDR3 totals 21 residues. Germline V CDR1 and CDR2: TSWWSYY, QGS. V dropped 2 bases and J dropped 3; count of bases not matched to a gene: 18. The DNA of the CDR3 is TGTGCTCTTGGGGAAGGGGGGTTCGGCCGAACTGGGGGATACGTTCCCGATAAACTCATCTTT. Translating gives CALGEGGFGRTGGYVPDKLIF.

This chain links TRDV1 with TRDJ1; D gene ambiguous. V lost 3 bases and J lost 0, with 14 bases in between. The CDR3 is 16 residues long. CDR1 TSWWSYY and CDR2 QGS come from the germline V gene. The CDR3 spells CALGEHPATHTDKLIF. In DNA form, the CDR3 reads TGTGCTCTTGGGGAGCACCCTGCAACTCACACCGATAAACTCATCTTT.

This clone was seen a handful of times. The J gene is TRDJ1, the V gene TRDV1; 10 positions match TRDD3. With V trimmed by 2 bases and J by 1 base, 22 bases remained unmatched. Looked up from germline, CDR1 is TSWWSYY and CDR2 is QGS. There are 22 residues in the CDR3. CDR3 amino acids: CALGELPYRVIRGIRCTDKLIF. Here the CDR3 DNA reads TGTGCTCTTGGGGAATTACCCTACAGAGTAATTCGGGGGATACGGTGCACCGATAAACTCATCTTT.

The rearrangement links TRDV1 to TRDJ1, with 11 bases lining up with TRDD3. The CDR3 is made up of 19 amino acids. Germline CDR1 is TSWWSYY and CDR2 is QGS. V lost 4 bases to trimming and J lost 1 base; unmatched junction nucleotides: 14. The CDR3 region is CALGGSLGDTGVATDKLIF. The DNA of the CDR3 is TGTGCTCTTGGGGGCTCCCTGGGGGATACCGGTGTCGCCACCGATAAACTCATCTTT.

This clone occurred a few times. The chain joins TRDV1 to TRDJ1; 12 bases agree with TRDD3. Germline trimming cut 5 bases from V and 2 bases from J; bases unmatched to any gene: 12. The germline V gene has CDR1 TSWWSYY and CDR2 QGS. The length of the CDR3 is 18 residues. The CDR3 is CALGTSIVLGDTTDKLIF. The CDR3 DNA reads TGTGCTCTTGGGACGTCGATCGTACTGGGGGATACAACCGATAAACTCATCTTT.

This chain joins TRDV1 and TRDJ1, with TRDD3 identical over 12 bases. CDR3 size: 21 residues. Per the germline V gene, CDR1 is TSWWSYY and CDR2 is QGS. Germline trimming cut 8 bases from V and 0 bases from J; bases unmatched to any gene: 22. In DNA form, the CDR3 reads TGTGCTCTTAAGGGGAAAGTTCTCATCATGGCTGGGGGATACGACACCGATAAACTCATCTTT. Translation: CALKGKVLIMAGGYDTDKLIF.

The rearrangement links TRDV1 to TRDJ1; 10 bases fit TRDD3. Germline V gene lookup returns CDR1 TSWWSYY and CDR2 QGS. The CDR3 extends over 22 amino acids. Losses at the gene ends were 4 bases for V and 3 bases for J; bases not matched to a gene: 26. CDR3 region: CALGGTPLYLTGGIRSPDKLIF. The DNA of the CDR3 is TGTGCTCTTGGGGGAACACCTCTCTACCTAACCGGGGGGATACGGAGTCCCGATAAACTCATCTTT.

On this clone itself: Other DNA sequences in this specimen translate into the identical CDR3. This chain joins TRDV1 and TRDJ1; D is possibly TRDD3 (6 bases). Trimming removed 3 bases from V and 3 bases from J, with 17 bases in between. The germline V gene encodes CDR1 TSWWSYY and CDR2 QGS. There are 16 residues in the CDR3. The CDR3 nucleotides read TGTGCTCTTGGGGAGCTGTCCTGGGGATTCGCCGATAAACTCATCTTT. Its protein is CALGELSWGFADKLIF.

Notes on this clone: This CDR3 is also generated by other DNA sequences in the sample. The chain combines TRDV1 with TRDJ1; a weak D match, TRDD3 (7 bases). CDR3 size: 17 residues. V gave up 0 bases and J gave up 4 bases, with 18 bases separating them. Germline CDR1 is TSWWSYY and CDR2 is QGS. CDR3 protein: CALGELAPTDWGDKLIF. The CDR3 nucleotides read TGTGCTCTTGGGGAACTAGCTCCTACCGACTGGGGCGATAAACTCATCTTT.